The clone carrying this T cell receptor beta chain was observed at least ten times. Its matching antigen is unknown. Patients chosen for sequencing had CD8+CD57+ cells that had expanded, as shown by flow cytometry. The cohort consisted entirely of patients having severe acquired aplastic anemia. The length of the CDR3 is 16 residues. The V gene's germline CDR1 is SGHVS and CDR2 FQNEAQ. Trimming at V came to 0 bases and at J to 5 bases, leaving 8 bases not matched to a gene. The data derive from a study of CD8+CD57+ T cells in acquired aplastic anemia. Study context: Sorted cells (CD4+ and CD8+) yielded DNA amounts that averaged about 3.1 ug.

According to the study, genomic DNA was the template for TCR beta VDJ and CDR3 profiling. TCRdb reprocessed the reads via MiXCR and lists one record per CDR3 protein. The sample has approximately 190,000 distinct CDR3 sequences, 48% seen once. Study results and limitations: Twenty-nine shared CD8+ CDR3s appeared highly expressed within patients' immunodominant clones. Significant differences in CD8+ Simpson's diversity were not observed between patients and controls.

Sequencing was carried out using sorted CD4+, CD8+, or CD8+CD57+ T cells (not recorded which) from PBMCs. The V call is TRBV7-8, the J call TRBJ1-1, with 8 bases identical to TRBD1. This TCR came from a human donor with aplastic anemia. Here the CDR3 DNA reads TGTGCCAGCAGCTTAGCCCCACAGGGGGGGGAGACTGAAGCTTTCTTT. Translated, it gives CASSLAPQGGETEAFF.